This T cell receptor beta chain came from a study of blood T cells in healthy people across ages. Overall study findings and caveats: Nothing was known about donor CMV status, and this possibly confounded expanded clonotype changes.

Germline V gives CDR1 LGHNA, CDR2 YSLEER. Trimming stripped 0 bases from V and 1 base from J, with 9 bases between. CDR3 length: 15 amino acids. This clonotype was found a few times. Its target is unknown. A sample-barcoded 5' primer and a J-beta primer mix were used in a second PCR of roughly 7 to 11 cycles. TCRdb processed the 5' RACE reads anew with MiXCR; each CDR3 protein has one entry. Counted here are fewer than 2 million distinct CDR3 sequences, about two fifths occurring once; the ten biggest clones make up roughly 24%. Sequencing input: blood. V is TRBV4-3 and J is TRBJ1-1; tentative D call: TRBD1 (5 bases). This clonotype was sampled from a human donor in good health. The CDR3 is CASSQEGEGNTEAFF. CDR3 in DNA: TGCGCCAGCAGCCAAGAAGGGGAGGGGAACACTGAAGCTTTCTTT.